These T cell receptor beta chains were read from a single sample in a study of early T cells in non-severe SARS-CoV-2 infection. TCRdb ran MiXCR on the 5' RACE reads and lists one entry per CDR3 protein. The table has tens of thousands of distinct CDR3 sequences, approximately 6.2% seen once; the top ten hold 3.9%. Sequenced input: whole blood. The receptors here all came from an adult who was a healthcare worker with PCR-confirmed SARS-CoV-2 infection or an uninfected control (not recorded which). The CDR3 runs from the conserved cysteine through the conserved F or W. Each record gives: J gene, V gene, CDR3 protein.

TRBJ1-6,TRBV27,CASSPQGQVYNSPLHF
TRBJ2-1,TRBV19,CASSSDRPMPSYNEQFF
TRBJ1-6,TRBV7-6,CASSLDRGINSPLHF
TRBJ1-1,TRBV5-1,CASSLGTVNTEAFF
TRBJ2-3,TRBV7-2,CASSLAGTAPSTDTQYF
TRBJ2-3,TRBV27,CASSSRQGPGPTQYF
TRBJ1-1,TRBV4-1,CASSQTDRGFNTEAFF
TRBJ2-2,TRBV6-5,CASSPLRGISTGELFF
TRBJ1-2,TRBV12-3/TRBV12-4,CASSLKFYGYTF
TRBJ1-4,TRBV7-9,CASSQKGQGSEKLFF
TRBJ1-2,TRBV6-5,CASSYSRSGDGYTF
TRBJ1-2,TRBV29-1,CSAGQKGGYTF
TRBJ2-7,TRBV11-2,CASSSRTSSYEQYF
TRBJ2-7,TRBV28,CASSLSRTGLYEQYF
TRBJ2-5,TRBV19,CASSGTTKETQYF
TRBJ2-6,TRBV6-6,CASREGANVLTF
TRBJ2-5,TRBV7-2,CASSGQVGYQETQYF
TRBJ2-3,TRBV7-2,CASSPAGTGGADTQYF
TRBJ2-7,TRBV7-8,CASSLQGYEQYF
TRBJ2-4,TRBV7-8,CASSSNQGNIQYF
TRBJ2-2,TRBV10-3,CAISSGPNTGELFF
TRBJ1-1,TRBV7-6,CASSSQGYTEAFF
TRBJ2-3,TRBV7-2,CASKGADTQYF
TRBJ1-2,TRBV27,CASSFFLQGANYGYTF
TRBJ2-3,TRBV7-9,CASSLRGLLGDTQYF
TRBJ2-3,TRBV4-2,CASSQVASGTTDTQYF
TRBJ1-5,TRBV19,CASSHGTVAWPQHF
TRBJ1-2,TRBV12-3/TRBV12-4,CASFWTGGARSHGYTF
TRBJ2-3,TRBV30,CAWSLSPTDTQYF
TRBJ2-7,TRBV2,CASSEARGTGREQYF
TRBJ2-1,TRBV6-5,CASSPTSSSVGYEQFF
TRBJ2-7,TRBV7-2,CASSLVPYEQYF
TRBJ1-5,TRBV19,CASSIYAGRSNQPQHF
TRBJ1-5,TRBV20-1,CSAIGRNFNQPQHF
TRBJ2-7,TRBV20-1,CSANSGGYEQYF
TRBJ1-4,TRBV19,CASSMDVEKLFF
TRBJ1-3,TRBV4-3,CASSQDPQTGRSENTIYF
TRBJ2-7,TRBV6-1,CASKFGTDSYEQYF
TRBJ1-5,TRBV5-1,CASSLGGTENQPQHF
TRBJ2-6,TRBV6-2/TRBV6-3,CASARGASGANVLTF
TRBJ2-2,TRBV7-3,CASSPDGNTGELFF
TRBJ1-2,TRBV6-5,CASSRSLHYGYTF
TRBJ2-3,TRBV14,CASTRTSGPTDTQYF
TRBJ2-7,TRBV28,CASSFPVRTGGYEQYF